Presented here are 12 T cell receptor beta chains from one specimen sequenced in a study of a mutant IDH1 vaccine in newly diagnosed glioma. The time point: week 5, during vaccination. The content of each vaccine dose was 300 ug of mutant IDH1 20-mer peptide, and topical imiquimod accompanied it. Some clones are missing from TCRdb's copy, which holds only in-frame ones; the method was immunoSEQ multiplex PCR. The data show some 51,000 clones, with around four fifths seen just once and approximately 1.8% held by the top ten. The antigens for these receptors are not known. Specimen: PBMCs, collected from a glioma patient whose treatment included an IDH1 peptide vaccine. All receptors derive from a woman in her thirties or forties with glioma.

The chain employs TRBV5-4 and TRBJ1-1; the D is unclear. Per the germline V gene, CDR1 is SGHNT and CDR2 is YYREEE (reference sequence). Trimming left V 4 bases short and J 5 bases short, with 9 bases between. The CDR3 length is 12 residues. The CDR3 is CASSLPMTEAFF. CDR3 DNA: TGTGCCAGCAGCCTCCCTATGACTGAAGCTTTCTTT.

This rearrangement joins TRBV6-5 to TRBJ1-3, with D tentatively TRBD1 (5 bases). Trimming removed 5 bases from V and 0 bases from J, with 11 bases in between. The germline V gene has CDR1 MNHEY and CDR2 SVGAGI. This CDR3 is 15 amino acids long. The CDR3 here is CASSTGGFSGNTIYF. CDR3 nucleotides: TGTGCCAGCAGTACGGGGGGGTTCTCTGGAAACACCATATATTTT.

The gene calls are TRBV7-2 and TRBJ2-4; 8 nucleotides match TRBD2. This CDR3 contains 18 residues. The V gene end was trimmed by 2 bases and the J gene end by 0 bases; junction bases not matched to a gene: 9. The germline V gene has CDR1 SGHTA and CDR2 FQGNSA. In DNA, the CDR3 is TGTGCCAGCAGCTTATTCCCTCAGCGGGGGCCAGCCAAAAACATTCAGTACTTC. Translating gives CASSLFPQRGPAKNIQYF.

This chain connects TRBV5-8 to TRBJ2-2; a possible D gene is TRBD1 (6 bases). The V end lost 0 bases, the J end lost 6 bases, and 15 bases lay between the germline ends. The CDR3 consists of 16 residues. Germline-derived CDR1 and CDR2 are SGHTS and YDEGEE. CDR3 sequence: CASSLGNRVVPGELFF. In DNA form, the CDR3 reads TGTGCCAGCAGCTTGGGCAACAGGGTGGTTCCCGGGGAGCTGTTTTTT.

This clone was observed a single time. DNA of the CDR3: TGCAGTTCAGTGGGCTACACCTTC. Translation gives CSSVGYTF. The chain employs TRBV20-1 and TRBJ1-2; D gene ambiguous. CDR1 is DFQATT, CDR2 SNEGSKA, per germline (reference sequence). The CDR3 runs to 8 residues. Trimming left V 8 bases short and J 8 bases short, with 6 bases between.

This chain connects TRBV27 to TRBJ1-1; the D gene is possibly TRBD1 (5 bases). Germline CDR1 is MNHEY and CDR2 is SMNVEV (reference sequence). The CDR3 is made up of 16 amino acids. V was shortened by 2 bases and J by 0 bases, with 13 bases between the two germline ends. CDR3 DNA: TGTGCCAGCAGTTTAAAACCGGGACCCATGAACACTGAAGCTTTCTTT. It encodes CASSLKPGPMNTEAFF.

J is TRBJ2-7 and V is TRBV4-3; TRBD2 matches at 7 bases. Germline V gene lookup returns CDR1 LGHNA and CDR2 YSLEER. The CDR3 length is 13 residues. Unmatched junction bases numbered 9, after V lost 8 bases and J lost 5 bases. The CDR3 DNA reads TGCGCCAGCTCCCTGGGGGGGATTGACGAGCAGTACTTC. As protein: CASSLGGIDEQYF.

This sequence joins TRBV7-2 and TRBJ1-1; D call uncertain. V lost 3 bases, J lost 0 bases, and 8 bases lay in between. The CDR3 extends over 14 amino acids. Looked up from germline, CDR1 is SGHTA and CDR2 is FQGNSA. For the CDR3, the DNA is TGTGCCAGCAGCTTTGCAGGCATGAACACTGAAGCTTTCTTT. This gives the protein CASSFAGMNTEAFF.

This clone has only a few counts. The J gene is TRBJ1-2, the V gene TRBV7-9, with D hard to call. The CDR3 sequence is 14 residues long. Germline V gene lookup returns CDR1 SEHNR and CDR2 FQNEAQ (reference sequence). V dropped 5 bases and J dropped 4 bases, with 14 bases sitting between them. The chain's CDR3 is CASSHEGSPYGYTF. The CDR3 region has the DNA TGTGCCAGCAGCCACGAGGGAAGTCCCTATGGCTACACCTTC. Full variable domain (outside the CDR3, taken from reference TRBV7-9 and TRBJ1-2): DTGVSQNPRHKITKRGQNVTFRCDPISEHNRLYWYRQTLGQGPEFLTYFQNEAQLEKSRLLSDRFSAERPKGSFSTLEIQRTEQGDSAMYLCASSHEGSPYGYTFGSGTRLTVV.

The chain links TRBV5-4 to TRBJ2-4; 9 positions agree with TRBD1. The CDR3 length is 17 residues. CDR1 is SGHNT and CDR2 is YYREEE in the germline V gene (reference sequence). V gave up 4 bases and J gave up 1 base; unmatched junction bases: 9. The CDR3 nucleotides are TGTGCCAGCAGCGCCGCCGCAGGACAGGGGGCCAAAAACATTCAGTACTTC. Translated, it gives CASSAAAGQGAKNIQYF.

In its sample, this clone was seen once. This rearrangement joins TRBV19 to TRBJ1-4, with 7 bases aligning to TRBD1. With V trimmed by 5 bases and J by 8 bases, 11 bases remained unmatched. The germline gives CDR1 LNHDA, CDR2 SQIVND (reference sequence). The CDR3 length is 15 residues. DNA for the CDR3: TGTGCCAGTAGTCCCCGGGAGGGGGCCGGAGAAAAACTGTTTTTT. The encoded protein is CASSPREGAGEKLFF.

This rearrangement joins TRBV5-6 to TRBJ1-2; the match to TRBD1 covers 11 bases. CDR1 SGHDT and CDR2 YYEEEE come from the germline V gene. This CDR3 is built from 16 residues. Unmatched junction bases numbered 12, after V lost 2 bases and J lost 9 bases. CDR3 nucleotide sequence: TGTGCCAGCAGCTTATATTGGACAGGGGGCGCGGGTAGCTACACCTTC. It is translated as CASSLYWTGGAGSYTF.